The rows below give T cell receptor beta chains drawn from one sample of a study of beta chain features in type 1 diabetes. TCRdb's copy holds only in-frame clones and misses some; the assay was immunoSEQ multiplex PCR. The table includes hundreds of thousands of clones, 6.5% to 10% detected once. The sample consisted of central memory CD4+ T cells from blood. The receptors come from a woman younger than 30 in good health. Each CDR3 is given with its conserved first and last residue. D genes are given only for firm matches. Clone size is given for some rows only: seen once, a few or many times, or a class if the clone is expanded.

D: -
size: -
V: TRBV28
J: TRBJ2-3
DNA: TGTGCCAGCAGGGAGACGGGCACAGATACGCAGTATTTT
CDR3: CASRETGTDTQYF

D: -
size: -
V: TRBV9
J: TRBJ2-5
DNA: TGTGCCAGCAGCGTAGATTCCCTGGGCGCAGAGACCCAGTACTTC
CDR3: CASSVDSLGAETQYF

D: -
size: few
V: TRBV18
J: TRBJ2-1
DNA: TGTGCCAGCTCACCACTCCTAGACAATGAGCAGTTCTTC
CDR3: CASSPLLDNEQFF

D: TRBD2
size: few
V: TRBV5-4
J: TRBJ2-1
DNA: TGTGCCAGCAGCTTGATTCTAGCGGGAGCCAATGAGCAGTTCTTC
CDR3: CASSLILAGANEQFF

D: TRBD1
size: few
V: TRBV2
J: TRBJ1-4
DNA: TGTGCCAGCAGCGCACAGGGGGGCCTAAATGAAAAACTGTTTTTT
CDR3: CASSAQGGLNEKLFF

D: -
size: -
V: TRBV2
J: TRBJ2-2
DNA: TGTGCCAGCAGTGACCAGGGTACTATTTGGGGGGAGCTGTTTTTT
CDR3: CASSDQGTIWGELFF

D: TRBD2
size: -
V: TRBV5-6
J: TRBJ2-7
DNA: TGTGCCAGCAGCTTAGGGACTAGCGACTACGAGCAGTACTTC
CDR3: CASSLGTSDYEQYF

D: TRBD2
size: few
V: TRBV28
J: TRBJ2-1
DNA: TGTGCCAGCAGTTCCCCCCTGGGGGGGTTAGCCTACAATGAGCAGTTCTTC
CDR3: CASSSPLGGLAYNEQFF

D: -
size: few
V: TRBV12-5
J: TRBJ2-7
DNA: TGTGCTAGTGGTACCGGGAGTTACGAGCAGTACTTC
CDR3: CASGTGSYEQYF

D: -
size: -
V: TRBV27
J: TRBJ2-6
DNA: TGTGCCAGCGGGTTCAGGGACGTCCTGACTTTC
CDR3: CASGFRDVLTF

D: TRBD1
size: -
V: TRBV28
J: TRBJ2-7
DNA: TGTGCCAGCAGTTTATCCACCGGGACAGGGTACTTC
CDR3: CASSLSTGTGYF

D: -
size: -
V: TRBV28
J: TRBJ2-2
DNA: TGTGCCAGCATCGGTATTTGGGCCGGGGAGCTGTTTTTT
CDR3: CASIGIWAGELFF

D: -
size: many
V: TRBV23-1
J: TRBJ2-5
DNA: TGCGCCAGCAGTCAATCTGACAGTCAAGAGACCCAGTACTTC
CDR3: CASSQSDSQETQYF

D: -
size: few
V: TRBV27
J: TRBJ1-2
DNA: TGTGCCAGCAGTTTATCGGCCCTTAACTATGGCTACACCTTC
CDR3: CASSLSALNYGYTF

D: -
size: -
V: TRBV7-3
J: TRBJ2-2
DNA: TGTGCCAGCAGCTTGCAGCGCACCGGGGAGCTGTTTTTT
CDR3: CASSLQRTGELFF

D: TRBD1
size: few
V: TRBV9
J: TRBJ2-7
DNA: TGTGCCAGCAGCGTAGAAGACAGGGAATTGTACGAGCAGTACTTC
CDR3: CASSVEDRELYEQYF

D: -
size: few
V: TRBV10-2
J: TRBJ1-1
DNA: TGCGCCAGCAGTGATTGGGGGGAAGGCGGCACTGAAGCTTTCTTT
CDR3: CASSDWGEGGTEAFF

D: -
size: many
V: TRBV7-8
J: TRBJ2-3
DNA: TGTGCCAGCAGCTTCGGACGTACAGATACGCAGTATTTT
CDR3: CASSFGRTDTQYF

D: TRBD1
size: few
V: TRBV7-2
J: TRBJ1-4
DNA: TGTGCCAGCACCCCGACAGGGGGCTCTGAAAAACTGTTTTTT
CDR3: CASTPTGGSEKLFF

D: TRBD2
size: few
V: TRBV7-2
J: TRBJ2-1
DNA: TGTGCCAGCAGCTTAGCGACTAGCAGCCACAATGAGCAGTTCTTC
CDR3: CASSLATSSHNEQFF

D: -
size: many
V: TRBV19
J: TRBJ2-4
DNA: TGTGCCAGTAGTATGAAGGCGGGACTGAACAAAAACATTCAGTACTTC
CDR3: CASSMKAGLNKNIQYF

D: TRBD2
size: many
V: TRBV15
J: TRBJ2-1
DNA: TGTGCCACCAGCAAGACTAGCGGGAGAGGTGAGCAGTTCTTC
CDR3: CATSKTSGRGEQFF

D: -
size: many
V: TRBV5-1
J: TRBJ2-1
DNA: TGCGCCAGCAGCCCGGGGGGCCTCTACAATGAGCAGTTCTTC
CDR3: CASSPGGLYNEQFF

D: -
size: few
V: TRBV10-3
J: TRBJ2-3
DNA: TGTGCCACTCGGCAGGGGGGGAGTGGGGCAGATACGCAGTATTTT
CDR3: CATRQGGSGADTQYF

D: -
size: few
V: TRBV28
J: TRBJ1-2
DNA: TGTGCCAGCAGTCAAGGTCACTTCGGGGGCTACACCTTC
CDR3: CASSQGHFGGYTF

D: -
size: -
V: TRBV18
J: TRBJ1-4
DNA: TGTGCCAGCTCCCGTCGGGGAGAGCTGTTTTTT
CDR3: CASSRRGELFF

D: -
size: -
V: TRBV9
J: TRBJ2-3
DNA: TGTGCCAGCAGCCGGGACCTTCTAGTGAATACGCAGTATTTT
CDR3: CASSRDLLVNTQYF

D: -
size: -
V: TRBV5-6
J: TRBJ2-1
DNA: TGTGCCAGCAGCTTGATCAGAAACAATGAGCAGTTCTTC
CDR3: CASSLIRNNEQFF

D: -
size: -
V: TRBV27
J: TRBJ1-3
DNA: TGTGCCAGCAGTTTAGGAGGGGCAGGAAACACCATATATTTT
CDR3: CASSLGGAGNTIYF

D: -
size: few
V: TRBV11-2
J: TRBJ1-2
DNA: TGTGCCAGCAGCTTACGAAGGGCTAACTATGGCTACACCTTC
CDR3: CASSLRRANYGYTF

D: TRBD1
size: few
V: TRBV5-4
J: TRBJ2-7
DNA: TGTGCCAGCAGCTTGGGACAGGGGGTCCCGGAGCAGTACTTC
CDR3: CASSLGQGVPEQYF

D: -
size: -
V: TRBV7-2
J: TRBJ2-1
DNA: TGTGCCAGCAGCCAATGGAGTTCTATGTATGAGCAGTTCTTC
CDR3: CASSQWSSMYEQFF

D: TRBD2
size: -
V: TRBV2
J: TRBJ2-3
DNA: TGTGCCAGCAATACTGTGGGGGGGAGCACAGATACGCAGTATTTT
CDR3: CASNTVGGSTDTQYF

D: -
size: -
V: TRBV7-9
J: TRBJ1-5
DNA: TGTGCCAGCAGTACAGGGACGAGCAATCAGCCCCAGCATTTT
CDR3: CASSTGTSNQPQHF

D: -
size: -
V: TRBV7-2
J: TRBJ1-1
DNA: TGTGCCAGCAGACGAGGGCGGGGGCTCACTGAAGCTTTCTTT
CDR3: CASRRGRGLTEAFF

D: TRBD1
size: few
V: TRBV11-2
J: TRBJ2-7
DNA: TGTGCCAGCAGCCCTTGGACAGGGGGAATCGAGCAGTACTTC
CDR3: CASSPWTGGIEQYF

D: -
size: -
V: TRBV6-5
J: TRBJ1-1
DNA: TGTGCCAGCAGTCTAAGTCCTTTACCAGACACTGAAGCTTTCTTT
CDR3: CASSLSPLPDTEAFF

D: -
size: few
V: TRBV28
J: TRBJ1-4
DNA: TGTGCCAGCAGTTTACAACTAAAACTGTTTTTT
CDR3: CASSLQLKLFF

D: -
size: -
V: TRBV7-9
J: TRBJ2-3
DNA: TGTGCCAGCAGCTTGTCCAGTTTCTTCGATACGCAGTATTTT
CDR3: CASSLSSFFDTQYF

D: -
size: -
V: TRBV27
J: TRBJ1-1
DNA: TGTGCCAGCGGTTCAGTACAGGTTTGGGGCACTGAAGCTTTCTTT
CDR3: CASGSVQVWGTEAFF

D: -
size: few
V: TRBV11-2
J: TRBJ2-7
DNA: TGTGCCAGCAGCTCACGATTTCTAAGCTACGAGCAGTACTTC
CDR3: CASSSRFLSYEQYF

D: TRBD1
size: few
V: TRBV7-8
J: TRBJ2-4
DNA: TGTGCCAGCAGCCAGGGACAGGGGCGATCAAACATTCAGTACTTC
CDR3: CASSQGQGRSNIQYF

D: -
size: -
V: TRBV7-8
J: TRBJ2-1
DNA: TGTGCCAGCAGCTCATTGGAGAGTAGCTCCTACAATGAGCAGTTCTTC
CDR3: CASSSLESSSYNEQFF

D: -
size: -
V: TRBV5-1
J: TRBJ1-3
DNA: TGCGCCAGCAGCTTGTTAAGCACTGGAAACACCATATATTTT
CDR3: CASSLLSTGNTIYF

D: -
size: -
V: TRBV7-8
J: TRBJ2-7
DNA: TGTGCCAGCAGCTACTACACAAGGGACTCACGAAAAGACTACGAGCAGTACTTC
CDR3: CASSYYTRDSRKDYEQYF

D: -
size: few
V: TRBV27
J: TRBJ2-7
DNA: TGTGCCAGCAGTTGGCGCCGACCGGGCCAAAACTACGAGCAGTACTTC
CDR3: CASSWRRPGQNYEQYF

D: -
size: few
V: TRBV28
J: TRBJ1-1
DNA: TGTGCCAGTCGGACAGCCTCCTGGAACACTGAAGCTTTCTTT
CDR3: CASRTASWNTEAFF

D: -
size: few
V: TRBV29-1
J: TRBJ2-3
DNA: TGCAGCGTTGGCGCTCGGGGTGGGCGTTACACAGATACGCAGTATTTT
CDR3: CSVGARGGRYTDTQYF

D: TRBD1
size: many
V: TRBV7-8
J: TRBJ1-3
DNA: TGTGCCAGCAGCTCAGGACAGGTTGGAAACACCATATATTTT
CDR3: CASSSGQVGNTIYF

D: -
size: many
V: TRBV28
J: TRBJ1-5
DNA: TGTGCCAGCCGCACATGGGGGCAGACTAGCAATCAGCCCCAGCATTTT
CDR3: CASRTWGQTSNQPQHF

D: TRBD2
size: many
V: TRBV28
J: TRBJ2-7
DNA: TGTGCCAGCAGACGGACTAGCGGAGACTTTTACGAGCAGTACTTC
CDR3: CASRRTSGDFYEQYF

D: TRBD1
size: -
V: TRBV2
J: TRBJ2-3
DNA: TGTGCCAGCAGGCCGGACAGGGTGGGCACAGATACGCAGTATTTT
CDR3: CASRPDRVGTDTQYF

D: -
size: many
V: TRBV19
J: TRBJ2-7
DNA: TGTGCCAGTAGTATGAGGGGCCTAAGCTACGAGCAGTACTTC
CDR3: CASSMRGLSYEQYF

D: TRBD2
size: few
V: TRBV27
J: TRBJ2-1
DNA: TGTGCCAGCAGCCCCACGGGGGGGGTGAACAATGAGCAGTTCTTC
CDR3: CASSPTGGVNNEQFF

D: TRBD2
size: few
V: TRBV2
J: TRBJ2-7
DNA: TGTGCCAGCAGGGTCGAGCGGGGAGCTTCCTACGAGCAGTACTTC
CDR3: CASRVERGASYEQYF

D: TRBD2
size: -
V: TRBV14
J: TRBJ2-1
DNA: TGTGCCAGCAGCCGCCTAGGGACTAGCGGGAGTACCCATGAGCAGTTCTTC
CDR3: CASSRLGTSGSTHEQFF

D: -
size: many
V: TRBV28
J: TRBJ1-5
DNA: TGTGCCAGCAGGCCCGGGACAATCGTGTATAGCAATCAGCCCCAGCATTTT
CDR3: CASRPGTIVYSNQPQHF